Following are 21 T cell receptor beta chains from one sample sequenced in a study of beta chain features in type 1 diabetes. Antigens of these TCRs are unknown. The investigators reverse transcribed all of the isolated RNA, so they sequenced expressed TCRB transcripts. The data were produced by immunoSEQ multiplex PCR, yet TCRdb's version contains in-frame clones alone and is incomplete. The sample yields around 250,000 clones, over 20% seen once. Study-level points and caveats: In every one of the four CD4+ subsets, TCRB CDR3s were moderately but significantly shorter in Type 1 diabetes patients.

Sequenced input: naive CD4+ T cells from blood. These receptors originate from a middle-aged woman with type 1 diabetes.

This clone was seen only a few times. This sequence joins TRBV9 and TRBJ1-2; D call uncertain. CDR3 length equals 12 residues. Trimming shortened V by 7 bases and J by 4 bases, and 11 bases separated the two germline ends. Germline V CDR1 and CDR2: SGDLS, YYNGEE. CDR3 DNA: TGTGCCAGCTATGGAGCGGGCTATGGCTACACCTTC. The encoded protein is CASYGAGYGYTF.

The rearrangement uses TRBV5-1 and TRBJ2-5, with D maybe TRBD2 (6 bases). In germline, CDR1 is SGHRS, CDR2 YFSETQ. V lost 0 bases to trimming and J lost 4 bases, with 10 bases between them. The CDR3 is 14 residues long. For the CDR3, the DNA is TGCGCCAGCAGCTTGGAGGGAGGTATAGAGACCCAGTACTTC. Protein: CASSLEGGIETQYF.

The sample holds a few counts of this clone. The chain carries TRBV27 and TRBJ2-2, with TRBD1 matching 8 bases. Germline V lookup: CDR1 MNHEY, CDR2 SMNVEV (reference sequence). CDR3 size: 16 residues. V dropped 5 bases and J dropped 4; count of bases not matched to a gene: 9. The CDR3 sequence is CASSPGQGRGTGELFF. In DNA, the CDR3 is TGTGCCAGCAGTCCCGGACAGGGACGAGGCACCGGGGAGCTGTTTTTT.

This clone has more than one count but fewer than ten. The V gene is TRBV7-2, the J gene TRBJ1-1; D ambiguous. V shed 3 bases and J shed 5 bases, with 10 bases lying between them. The CDR3 runs 13 residues. The germline V gene has CDR1 SGHTA and CDR2 FQGNSA. The CDR3 sequence is CASSFEVTTEAFF. Here the CDR3 DNA reads TGTGCCAGCAGCTTTGAGGTTACGACTGAAGCTTTCTTT.

This chain links TRBV6-5 with TRBJ2-3; 8 nucleotides match TRBD1. Germline V CDR1 and CDR2: MNHEY, SVGAGI. The CDR3 extends over 12 amino acids. V lost 8 bases and J lost 2; bases outside the gene matches: 0. CDR3 protein: CASQGATDTQYF. For the CDR3, the DNA is TGTGCCAGCCAGGGGGCCACAGATACGCAGTATTTT.

This clone came up a few times. The chain recombines TRBV5-4 with TRBJ1-1; 10 nucleotides match TRBD1. There are 17 residues in the CDR3. Unmatched junction bases numbered 10, after V lost 5 bases and J lost 0 bases. The germline CDR1 and CDR2 sequences are SGHNT and YYREEE (reference sequence). The CDR3 nucleotides read TGTGCCAGCAGTTCTCCGGGACAGGGGACCTTGAACACTGAAGCTTTCTTT. Amino acids: CASSSPGQGTLNTEAFF.

The chain has TRBV28 and TRBJ1-4, with 7 bases aligning to TRBD1. The germline gives CDR1 MDHEN, CDR2 SYDVKM. The ends lost 2 bases at V and 4 bases at J; junction bases unmatched: 1. The CDR3 covers 14 residues. The CDR3 here is CASSLDRDNEKLFF. CDR3 in DNA: TGTGCCAGCAGTTTAGACAGGGATAATGAAAAACTGTTTTTT.

This clone came up a few times. The chain uses TRBV7-2 and TRBJ2-7, with D uncertain. V lost 2 bases and J 6 bases, leaving 14 bases between the germline ends. In germline, CDR1 is SGHTA, CDR2 FQGNSA. CDR3 length: 14 amino acids. DNA of the CDR3: TGTGCCAGCAGCTTACTTAAAGCACCTGGCGAGCAGTACTTC. It yields the protein CASSLLKAPGEQYF.

This clone occurred a few times. This chain joins TRBV5-1 and TRBJ2-4; 7 bases map to TRBD1. Trimming took 3 bases from V and 2 from J; bases not matched to a gene: 2. Looked up from germline, CDR1 is SGHRS and CDR2 is YFSETQ. There are 14 residues in the CDR3. CDR3 protein: CASSSGQPKNIQYF. DNA for the CDR3: TGCGCCAGCAGCTCGGGACAGCCCAAAAACATTCAGTACTTC.

This chain uses TRBV23-1 with TRBJ1-2; possibly TRBD1 for D (5 bases). TRBV23-1 is annotated as an ORF whose role is uncertain. V gave up 4 bases and J gave up 6 bases, with 12 bases separating them. This CDR3 is 13 amino acids long. This CDR3 is CASSPTNRNGYTF. The CDR3 bases are TGCGCCAGCAGTCCTACAAACAGGAATGGCTACACCTTC.

The chain carries TRBV2 and TRBJ2-1, with 7 bases identical to TRBD2. The CDR3 covers 14 residues. CDR1 and CDR2 (germline): SNHLY, FYNNEI. V was pared by 6 bases and J by 2 bases, with 4 bases of the junction left unmatched. CDR3 in amino acids: CASSREATYNEQFF. The CDR3 DNA reads TGTGCCAGCAGCCGGGAGGCGACCTACAATGAGCAGTTCTTC.

This clone turned up a few times. The genes are TRBV7-2 and TRBJ1-2, with no clear D. Trimming cost V 5 bases and J 2 bases, with 15 bases left between them. Germline CDR1 SGHTA, CDR2 FQGNSA. The CDR3 is made up of 15 amino acids. The CDR3 nucleotides are TGTGCCAGCAGCGCATTCTTAGGAGCGAACTATGGCTACACCTTC. Amino acid sequence: CASSAFLGANYGYTF.

CDR3 in DNA: TGTGCCAGCAGTGAAGCGGGACAGGGGTATCAGCCCCAGCATTTT. This sequence encodes CASSEAGQGYQPQHF. The chain combines TRBV2 with TRBJ1-5; 10 bases align to TRBD1. Looked up from germline, CDR1 is SNHLY and CDR2 is FYNNEI. The CDR3 is made up of 15 amino acids. J lost 5 bases, V lost 0 bases, and 1 base had no gene match. The full variable domain, its missing parts supplied by reference TRBV2 and TRBJ1-5, is EPEVTQTPSHQVTQMGQEVILRCVPISNHLYFYWYRQILGQKVEFLVSFYNNEISEKSEIFDDQFSVERPDGSNFTLKIRSTKLEDSAMYFCASSEAGQGYQPQHFGDGTRLSIL.

The gene calls are TRBV28 and TRBJ2-2, with a possible D match to TRBD2 (5 bases). The CDR3 consists of 18 residues. Trimming pared 6 bases from V and 2 bases from J, leaving 22 bases between. Germline assignment: CDR1 MDHEN and CDR2 SYDVKM. The CDR3 DNA is TGTGCCAGCAGATCCGCTTATGGTTCTTCGGGAAACACCGGGGAGCTGTTTTTT. This codes for CASRSAYGSSGNTGELFF.

This clone was counted a few times. The CDR3 protein is CASSVADWSLGYTF. The CDR3 coding sequence is TGTGCCAGCAGCGTAGCAGATTGGAGCTTGGGCTACACCTTC. This chain uses TRBV9 with TRBJ1-2; D not resolved. The germline V and J ends were trimmed by 0 bases and 8 bases, with 14 bases remaining between them. This CDR3 has 14 residues. Germline V CDR1 and CDR2: SGDLS, YYNGEE.

The rearrangement uses TRBV19 and TRBJ1-2, with a tentative D call TRBD1 (6 bases). CDR1 is LNHDA, CDR2 SQIVND, per germline (reference sequence). The CDR3 length is 12 residues. V was clipped by 5 bases and J by 7 bases, with 11 bases between them. Written as DNA, the CDR3 is TGTGCCAGTAGTGTACAGGGTAGTGGCTACACCTTC. It yields the protein CASSVQGSGYTF.

The chain combines TRBV25-1 with TRBJ2-3, with D maybe TRBD2 (5 bases). Germline CDR1 reads MGHDK; CDR2 reads SYGVNS. The CDR3 spans 15 residues. The V end lost 3 bases, the J end lost 5 bases, and 15 bases lay between the germline ends. CDR3 loop: CASSDMRVAGDTQYF. The CDR3 coding sequence is TGTGCCAGCAGTGATATGAGGGTAGCAGGAGATACGCAGTATTTT.

As to this clone: Other DNA variants within this sample encode the same CDR3. The chain is built from TRBV19 and TRBJ2-1, with D possibly TRBD1 on 5 matching bases. CDR1 and CDR2 from the germline V gene are LNHDA and SQIVND (reference sequence). The CDR3 length is 13 residues. With 1 base removed from V and 9 bases from J, the gap between germline ends came to 10 bases. DNA of the CDR3: TGTGCCAGTAGTATAGGCAGGGCTGGTGAGCAGTTCTTC. Amino acids: CASSIGRAGEQFF. Together with reference TRBV19 and TRBJ2-1, the CDR3 gives the full variable domain: DGGITQSPKYLFRKEGQNVTLSCEQNLNHDAMYWYRQDPGQGLRLIYYSQIVNDFQKGDIAEGYSVSREKKESFPLTVTSAQKNPTAFYLCASSIGRAGEQFFGPGTRLTVL.

The chain links TRBV6-6 to TRBJ1-2, with 8 bases lining up with TRBD1. J gave up 8 bases and V 6 bases, and 14 bases lay outside the gene matches. Looked up from germline, CDR1 is MNHNY and CDR2 is SVGAGI (reference sequence). This CDR3 has 15 amino acids. CDR3 residues: CASRRTTGEDGGYTF. Here the CDR3 DNA reads TGTGCCAGCAGACGCACGACAGGGGAGGATGGGGGCTACACCTTC.

This rearrangement joins TRBV13 to TRBJ2-1; TRBD2 matches at 8 bases. The CDR3 contains 14 residues. Germline V gives CDR1 PRHDT, CDR2 FYEKMQ (reference sequence). Unmatched junction bases numbered 9, after V lost 4 bases and J lost 10 bases. The CDR3 spells CASSSGTRVGEQFF. CDR3 in DNA: TGTGCCAGCAGCTCCGGGACTAGGGTGGGGGAGCAGTTCTTC.

This clone was seen a few times. The gene calls are TRBV27 and TRBJ1-5; 7 nucleotides line up with TRBD1. The V gene end was trimmed by 6 bases and the J gene end by 4 bases; junction bases not matched to a gene: 3. This CDR3 is 13 amino acids long. Germline-derived CDR1 and CDR2 are MNHEY and SMNVEV (reference sequence). CDR3 coding DNA: TGTGCCAGCAGCGACAGGGAAAATCAGCCCCAGCATTTT. As protein: CASSDRENQPQHF.